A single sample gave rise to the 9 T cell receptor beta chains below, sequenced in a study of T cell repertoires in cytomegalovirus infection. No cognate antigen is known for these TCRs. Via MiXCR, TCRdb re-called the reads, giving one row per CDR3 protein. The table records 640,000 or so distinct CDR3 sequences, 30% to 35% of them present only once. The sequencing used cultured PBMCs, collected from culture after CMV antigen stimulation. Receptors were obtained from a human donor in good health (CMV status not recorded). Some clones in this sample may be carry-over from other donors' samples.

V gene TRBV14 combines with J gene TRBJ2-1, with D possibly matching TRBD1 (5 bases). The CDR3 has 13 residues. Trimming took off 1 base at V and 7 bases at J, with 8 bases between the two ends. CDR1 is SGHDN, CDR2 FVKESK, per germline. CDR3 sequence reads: CASSQVYRNEQFF. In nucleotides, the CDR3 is TGTGCCAGCAGCCAAGTGTACAGGAATGAGCAGTTCTTC.

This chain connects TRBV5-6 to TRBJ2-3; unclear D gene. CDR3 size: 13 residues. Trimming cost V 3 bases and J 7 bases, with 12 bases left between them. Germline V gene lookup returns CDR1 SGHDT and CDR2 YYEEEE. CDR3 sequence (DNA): TGTGCCAGCAGCTATCGAAGGCCCAATACGCAGTATTTT. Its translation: CASSYRRPNTQYF.

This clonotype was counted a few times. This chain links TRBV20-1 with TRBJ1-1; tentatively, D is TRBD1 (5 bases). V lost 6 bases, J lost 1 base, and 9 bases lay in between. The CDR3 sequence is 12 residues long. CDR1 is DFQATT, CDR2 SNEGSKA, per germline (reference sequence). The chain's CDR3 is CSATTGNTEAFF. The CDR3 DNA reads TGCAGTGCCACCACAGGGAACACTGAAGCTTTCTTT.

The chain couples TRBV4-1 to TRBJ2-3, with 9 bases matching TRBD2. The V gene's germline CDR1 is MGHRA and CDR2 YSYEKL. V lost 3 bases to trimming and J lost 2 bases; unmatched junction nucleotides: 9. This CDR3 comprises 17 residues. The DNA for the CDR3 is TGCGCCAGCAGCCAGACGAGCCAGCGGGGGGCCACAGATACGCAGTATTTT. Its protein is CASSQTSQRGATDTQYF.

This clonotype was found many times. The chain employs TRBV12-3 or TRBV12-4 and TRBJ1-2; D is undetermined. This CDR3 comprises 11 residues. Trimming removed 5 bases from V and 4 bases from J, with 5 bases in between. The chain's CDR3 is CASSSTYGYTF. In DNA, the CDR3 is TGTGCCAGCAGTAGCACCTATGGCTACACCTTC.

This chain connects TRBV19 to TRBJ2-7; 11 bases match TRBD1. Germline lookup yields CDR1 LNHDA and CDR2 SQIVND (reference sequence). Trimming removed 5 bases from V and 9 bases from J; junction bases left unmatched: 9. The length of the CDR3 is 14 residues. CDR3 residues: CASSARTGGLGQYF. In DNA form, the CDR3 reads TGTGCCAGTAGTGCCCGGACAGGGGGCCTTGGGCAGTACTTC.

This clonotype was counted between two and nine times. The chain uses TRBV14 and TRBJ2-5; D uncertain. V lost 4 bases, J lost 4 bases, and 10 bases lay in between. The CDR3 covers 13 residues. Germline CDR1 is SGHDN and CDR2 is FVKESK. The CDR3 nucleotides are TGTGCCAGCAGCCCCTTTAAGCGAGAGACCCAGTACTTC. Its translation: CASSPFKRETQYF.

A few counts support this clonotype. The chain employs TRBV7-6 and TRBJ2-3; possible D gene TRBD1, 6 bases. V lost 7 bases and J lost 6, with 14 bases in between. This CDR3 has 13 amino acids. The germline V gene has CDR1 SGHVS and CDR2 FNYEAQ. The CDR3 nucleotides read TGTGCCAGCATTTACTTAGGACAGGATACGCAGTATTTT. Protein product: CASIYLGQDTQYF.

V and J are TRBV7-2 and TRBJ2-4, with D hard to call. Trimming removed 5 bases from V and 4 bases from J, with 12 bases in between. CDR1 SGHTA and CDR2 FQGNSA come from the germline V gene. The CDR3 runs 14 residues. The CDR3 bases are TGTGCCAGCAGCCGCGGTGTATTAAAAAACATTCAGTACTTC. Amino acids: CASSRGVLKNIQYF.